These T cell receptor beta chains were read from a single sample in a study of blood T cell repertoires in COVID-19. The method was immunoSEQ multiplex PCR; TCRdb's version includes in-frame clones alone and lacks a portion of them. The table lists roughly 250,000 clones, approximately 83% of them singletons. Sequencing was performed on peripheral blood. All receptors come from a woman over 75 with acute or convalescent COVID-19. The CDR3 runs from the conserved cysteine through the conserved F or W. A D gene is named only where the DNA matches it firmly. Expanded clones are given a class, and other clones once, few, many or no size at all.

J gene | D gene | clone size | V gene | CDR3 protein | CDR3 DNA
TRBJ1-6 | TRBD1 | - | TRBV28 | CASSGTGSSYNSPLHF | TGTGCCAGCAGTGGGACAGGGAGCTCCTATAATTCACCCCTCCACTTT
TRBJ2-1 | - | - | TRBV7-3 | CASSRDSRREQFF | TGTGCCAGCAGCCGGGACTCCCGCAGGGAGCAGTTCTTC
TRBJ2-5 | - | - | TRBV13 | CASSLGPLVNQETQYF | TGTGCCAGCAGCTTAGGCCCACTGGTCAACCAAGAGACCCAGTACTTC
TRBJ1-5 | TRBD1 | - | TRBV19 | CASKGQVSNQPQHF | TGTGCCAGTAAAGGACAGGTCTCCAATCAGCCCCAGCATTTT
TRBJ1-4 | TRBD1 | - | TRBV4-1 | CASSQDNEGTGGAGGEKLFF | TGCGCCAGCAGCCAAGACAATGAGGGGACAGGGGGCGCCGGAGGTGAAAAACTGTTTTTT
TRBJ2-2 | TRBD1 | - | TRBV11-2 | CASSPGQGHTGELFF | TGTGCCAGCAGCCCAGGACAGGGTCACACCGGGGAGCTGTTTTTT
TRBJ1-1 | - | once | TRBV7-2 | CASRTQGNTEAFF | TGTGCCAGCAGGACGCAGGGGAACACTGAAGCTTTCTTT
TRBJ2-7 | TRBD1 | - | TRBV27 | CASSPERTGGYEQYF | TGTGCCAGCAGCCCCGAGCGGACAGGGGGCTACGAGCAGTACTTC
TRBJ2-3 | - | - | TRBV6-5 | CASKAATSTDTQYF | TGTGCCAGTAAGGCGGCCACGAGCACAGATACGCAGTATTTT
TRBJ2-1 | TRBD2 | - | TRBV6-6 | CASSTGLAGGNEQFF | TGTGCCAGCAGCACGGGACTAGCGGGGGGGAATGAGCAGTTCTTC
TRBJ1-6 | - | - | TRBV9 | CASSLEGDNSPLHF | TGTGCCAGCAGCTTGGAAGGGGATAATTCACCCCTCCACTTT